The source of this T cell receptor beta chain is a study of blood T cells in healthy people across ages. Regarding the study as a whole: Unknown donor CMV status possibly confounded expanded clonotype changes. It was found that TCR beta diversity correlated strongly with the percentage of naive T cells. Long-lived donors carried more naive CD4+ cells and greater diversity than aged donors.

Per the germline V gene, CDR1 is DFQATT and CDR2 is SNEGSKA (reference sequence). The CDR3 covers 16 residues. J gave up 2 bases and V 0 bases, and 10 bases lay outside the gene matches. Notes on this clonotype: Antigen specificity is unknown.

Through a sample-barcoded 5' primer and a J-beta primer mix, a second PCR was run for 7 to 11 cycles. Every cDNA molecule carried a tag from a template-switch adaptor bearing 12 random nucleotides. Each CDR3 protein is one row after TCRdb ran MiXCR on the 5' RACE reads. Altogether some 640,000 distinct CDR3 sequences are present, around 31% being singletons, with the ten largest covering around 14%. The chain carries TRBV20-1 and TRBJ2-7, with 7 bases matching TRBD2. The TCR originated in a woman of 80 years or more in good health. The source material was blood. The CDR3: CSARDRLADKPYEQYF. The CDR3 coding sequence is TGCAGTGCTAGAGATCGCCTAGCGGATAAACCCTACGAGCAGTACTTC.